A selection of T cell receptor beta chains follows, all from one sample in a study of shared clonotypes between healthy human individuals. Some clones are missing from TCRdb's copy, which holds only in-frame ones; the method was immunoSEQ multiplex PCR. The table lists 550,000 to 750,000 clones, about 95% of them singletons. Sequencing input: naive CD8+ T cells sorted from blood. The origin of the receptors is a woman under 40 in good health. Each CDR3 is given with its conserved first and last residue.

v_call	j_call	cdr3_aa
TRBV30	TRBJ2-7	CAQKGRRTYEQYF
TRBV5-4	TRBJ1-1	CASSGSVNTEAFF
TRBV19	TRBJ2-7	CATSLGSEAYEQYF
TRBV6-5	TRBJ1-1	CASSYNPGGDTEAFF
TRBV2	TRBJ2-7	CASSDGQGYYEQYF
TRBV5-6	TRBJ1-3	CASSLPYPSGNTIYF
TRBV28	TRBJ1-5	CASSLAQYYSNQPQHF
TRBV20-1	TRBJ2-7	CSAALQEQYF
TRBV5-5	TRBJ1-1	CASSLEGEMSTEAFF
TRBV7-9	TRBJ2-7	CASSPSYEQYF
TRBV28	TRBJ2-1	CASKKEESSYNEQFF
TRBV28	TRBJ2-1	CASSSHYESRYNEQFF